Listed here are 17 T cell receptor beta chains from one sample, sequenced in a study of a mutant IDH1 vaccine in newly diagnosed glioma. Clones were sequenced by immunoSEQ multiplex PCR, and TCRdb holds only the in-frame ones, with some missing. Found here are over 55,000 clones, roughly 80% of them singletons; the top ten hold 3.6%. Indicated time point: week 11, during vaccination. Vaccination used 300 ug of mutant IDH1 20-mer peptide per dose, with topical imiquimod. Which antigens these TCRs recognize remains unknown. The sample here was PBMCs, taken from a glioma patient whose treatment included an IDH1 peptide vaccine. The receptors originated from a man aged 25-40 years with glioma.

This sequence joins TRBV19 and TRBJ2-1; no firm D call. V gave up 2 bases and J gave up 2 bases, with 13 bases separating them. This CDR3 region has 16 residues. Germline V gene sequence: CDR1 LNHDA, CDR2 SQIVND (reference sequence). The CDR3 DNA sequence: TGTGCCAGTAGTATAACCCTATCAGTTGCCTACAATGAGCAGTTCTTC. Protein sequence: CASSITLSVAYNEQFF.

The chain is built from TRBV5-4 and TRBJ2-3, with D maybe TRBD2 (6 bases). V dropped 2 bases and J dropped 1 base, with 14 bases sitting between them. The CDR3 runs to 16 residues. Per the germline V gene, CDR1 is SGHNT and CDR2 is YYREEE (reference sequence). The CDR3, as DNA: TGTGCCAGCAGCTTTGGAGGGAACCTTCGCACAGATACGCAGTATTTT. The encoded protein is CASSFGGNLRTDTQYF.

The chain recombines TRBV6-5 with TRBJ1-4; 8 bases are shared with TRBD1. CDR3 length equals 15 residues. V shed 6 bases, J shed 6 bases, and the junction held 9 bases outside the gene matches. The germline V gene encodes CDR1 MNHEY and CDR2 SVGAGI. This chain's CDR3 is CASRGGQGLYEKLFF. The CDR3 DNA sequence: TGTGCCAGCAGGGGAGGACAGGGCTTGTATGAAAAACTGTTTTTT.

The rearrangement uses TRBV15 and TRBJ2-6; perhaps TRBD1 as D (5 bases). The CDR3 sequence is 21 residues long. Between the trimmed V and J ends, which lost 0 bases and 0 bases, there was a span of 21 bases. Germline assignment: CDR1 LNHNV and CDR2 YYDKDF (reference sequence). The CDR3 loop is CATSRDRLAGLSPSGANVLTF. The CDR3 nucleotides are TGTGCCACCAGCAGAGATCGGTTGGCAGGGCTCAGTCCCTCTGGGGCCAACGTCCTGACTTTC.

The CDR3 sequence: CASSQGPRGDYEQYF. The CDR3 coding sequence is TGTGCCAGCAGCCAAGGACCACGAGGGGACTACGAGCAGTACTTC. The rearrangement uses TRBV14 and TRBJ2-7, with D possibly called TRBD1 or TRBD2 (5 bases each). The germline V and J ends were trimmed by 1 base and 3 bases, with 13 bases remaining between them. CDR3 length: 15 residues. The germline CDR1 and CDR2 sequences are SGHDN and FVKESK.

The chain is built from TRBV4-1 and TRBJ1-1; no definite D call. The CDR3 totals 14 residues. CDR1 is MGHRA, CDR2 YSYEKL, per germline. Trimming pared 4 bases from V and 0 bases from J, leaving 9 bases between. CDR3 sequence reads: CASSLRPLNTEAFF. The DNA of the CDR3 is TGCGCCAGCAGCCTCCGACCCCTGAACACTGAAGCTTTCTTT.

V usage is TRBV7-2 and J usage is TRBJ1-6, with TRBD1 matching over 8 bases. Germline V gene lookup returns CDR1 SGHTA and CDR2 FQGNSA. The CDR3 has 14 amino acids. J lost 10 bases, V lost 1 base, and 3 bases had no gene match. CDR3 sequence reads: CASSLVQGASPLHF. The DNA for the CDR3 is TGTGCCAGCAGCTTAGTCCAGGGGGCGTCACCCCTCCACTTT.

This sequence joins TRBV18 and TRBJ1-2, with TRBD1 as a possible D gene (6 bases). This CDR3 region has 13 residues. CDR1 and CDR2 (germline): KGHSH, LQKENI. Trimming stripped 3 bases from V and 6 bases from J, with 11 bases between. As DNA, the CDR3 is TGTGCCAGCTCACCTTCGGGGGGCAATGGCTACACCTTC. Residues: CASSPSGGNGYTF.

CDR3 sequence reads: CASSQVLSPSGIQETQYF. The CDR3 DNA reads as TGCGCCAGCAGCCAAGTTCTCTCCCCTAGCGGGATACAAGAGACCCAGTACTTC. The rearrangement joins TRBV4-1 to TRBJ2-5; 9 nucleotides line up with TRBD2. Germline V gene lookup returns CDR1 MGHRA and CDR2 YSYEKL. The CDR3 is made up of 18 amino acids. V lost 1 base and J lost 2; bases outside the gene matches: 11.

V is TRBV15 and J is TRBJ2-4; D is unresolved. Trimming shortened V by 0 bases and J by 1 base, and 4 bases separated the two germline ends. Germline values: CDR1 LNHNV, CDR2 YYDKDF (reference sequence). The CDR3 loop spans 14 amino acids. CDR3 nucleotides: TGTGCCACCAGCAGAGATTTTGCCAAAAACATTCAGTACTTC. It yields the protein CATSRDFAKNIQYF.

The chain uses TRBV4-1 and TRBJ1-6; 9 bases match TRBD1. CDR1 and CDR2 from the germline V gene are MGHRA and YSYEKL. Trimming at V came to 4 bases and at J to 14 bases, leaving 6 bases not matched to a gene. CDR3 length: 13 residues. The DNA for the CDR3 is TGCGCCAGCAGCCGTCTGGGACAGGGCACCCTCCACTTT. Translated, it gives CASSRLGQGTLHF.

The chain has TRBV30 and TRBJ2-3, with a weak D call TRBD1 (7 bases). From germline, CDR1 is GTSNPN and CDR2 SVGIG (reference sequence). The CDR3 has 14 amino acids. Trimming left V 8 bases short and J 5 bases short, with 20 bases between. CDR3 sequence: CALKSQGEEDTQYF. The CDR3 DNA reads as TGTGCCCTGAAGTCCCAGGGGGAGGAAGATACGCAGTATTTT.

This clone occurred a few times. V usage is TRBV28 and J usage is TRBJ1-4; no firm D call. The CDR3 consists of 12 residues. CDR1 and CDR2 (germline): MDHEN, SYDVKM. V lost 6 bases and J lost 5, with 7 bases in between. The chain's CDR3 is CASSERNEKLFF. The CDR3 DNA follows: TGTGCCAGCAGCGAGAGAAATGAAAAACTGTTTTTT. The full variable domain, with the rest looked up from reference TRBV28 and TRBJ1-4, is DVKVTQSSRYLVKRTGEKVFLECVQDMDHENMFWYRQDPGLGLRLIYFSYDVKMKEKGDIPEGYSVSREKKERFSLILESASTNQTSMYLCASSERNEKLFFGSGTQLSVL.

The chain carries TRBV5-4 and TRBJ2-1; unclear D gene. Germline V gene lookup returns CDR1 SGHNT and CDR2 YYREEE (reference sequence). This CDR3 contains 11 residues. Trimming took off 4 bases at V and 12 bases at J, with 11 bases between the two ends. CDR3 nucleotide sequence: TGTGCCAGCAGCCAAGGCGAGAGGCAGTTCTTC. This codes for CASSQGERQFF.

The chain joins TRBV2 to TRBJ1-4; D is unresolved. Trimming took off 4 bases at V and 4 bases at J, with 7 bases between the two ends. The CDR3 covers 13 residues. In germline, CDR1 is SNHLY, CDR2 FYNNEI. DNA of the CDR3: TGTGCCAGCAGTGGTGGGTTTAATGAAAAACTGTTTTTT. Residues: CASSGGFNEKLFF.

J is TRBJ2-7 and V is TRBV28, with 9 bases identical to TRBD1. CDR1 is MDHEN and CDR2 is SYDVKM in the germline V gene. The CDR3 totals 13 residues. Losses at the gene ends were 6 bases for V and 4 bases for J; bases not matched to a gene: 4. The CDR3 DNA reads TGTGCCAGCAGGGGACAGGGCAAGTACGAGCAGTACTTC. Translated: CASRGQGKYEQYF.

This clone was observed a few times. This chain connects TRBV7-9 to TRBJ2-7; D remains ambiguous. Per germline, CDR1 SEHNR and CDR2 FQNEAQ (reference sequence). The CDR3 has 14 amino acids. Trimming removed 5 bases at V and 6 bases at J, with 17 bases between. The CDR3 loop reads CASSHRDPGPEQYF. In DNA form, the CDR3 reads TGTGCCAGCAGCCACCGCGACCCGGGTCCCGAGCAGTACTTC. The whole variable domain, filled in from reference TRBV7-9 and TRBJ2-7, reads DTGVSQNPRHKITKRGQNVTFRCDPISEHNRLYWYRQTLGQGPEFLTYFQNEAQLEKSRLLSDRFSAERPKGSFSTLEIQRTEQGDSAMYLCASSHRDPGPEQYFGPGTRLTVT.